This entry lists 32 T cell receptor beta chains sequenced from one sample in a study of blood T cell repertoires in COVID-19. Sequencing used immunoSEQ multiplex PCR; TCRdb keeps in-frame clones, though not all of them. Of approximately 100,000 clones listed, 70% to 90% were seen once; the top ten hold 15% to 20%. Sequencing was performed on peripheral blood. These TCRs come from a woman aged 60-75 years with acute or convalescent COVID-19.

This chain connects TRBV7-9 to TRBJ2-1, with 14 bases aligning to TRBD2. The CDR3 is 16 amino acids. The germline V gene encodes CDR1 SEHNR and CDR2 FQNEAQ (reference sequence). V was clipped by 4 bases and J by 8 bases; unmatched bases: 7. DNA for the CDR3: TGTGCCAGCAGCTCAGCGGGGACTAGCGGGAGCCATGAGCAGTTCTTC. Residues: CASSSAGTSGSHEQFF.

CDR3 region: CASSLVGQGDSPLHF. CDR3 nucleotides: TGTGCCAGCTCACTCGTCGGACAGGGGGACTCACCCCTCCACTTT. This chain joins TRBV18 and TRBJ1-6, with 10 bases that match TRBD1. Per the germline V gene, CDR1 is KGHSH and CDR2 is LQKENI. The CDR3 covers 15 residues. Germline trimming cut 4 bases from V and 10 bases from J; bases unmatched to any gene: 7.

This clone appeared a single time. V and J are TRBV6-5 and TRBJ1-5, with D possibly being TRBD1 (5 bases). The CDR3 runs to 13 residues. Germline V gene data show CDR1 as MNHEY and CDR2 as SVGAGI. V lost 8 bases, J lost 5 bases, and 13 bases lay in between. The CDR3 spells CASLGRGDQPQHF. The CDR3 DNA reads as TGTGCCAGCCTCGGTCGGGGGGATCAGCCCCAGCATTTT.

V is TRBV4-1 and J is TRBJ1-3, with 7 bases that match TRBD1. V lost 1 base to trimming and J lost 1 base; unmatched junction nucleotides: 7. The CDR3 is made up of 17 amino acids. Per the germline V gene, CDR1 is MGHRA and CDR2 is YSYEKL. CDR3 loop: CASSQGGGGGSGNTIYF. The CDR3, as DNA: TGCGCCAGCAGCCAAGGAGGGGGCGGTGGGTCTGGAAACACCATATATTTT.

This chain joins TRBV10-2 and TRBJ2-5; 7 bases map to TRBD1. This CDR3 has 14 residues. Germline assignment: CDR1 WSHSY and CDR2 SAAADI. V was pared by 7 bases and J by 4 bases, with 9 bases of the junction left unmatched. The CDR3 nucleotides read TGCGCCAGCAAGTTCAGGGGGTCGGGAGAGACCCAGTACTTC. Protein: CASKFRGSGETQYF.

J is TRBJ2-2 and V is TRBV27, with D perhaps matching TRBD1 (5 bases). Trimming pared 7 bases from V and 1 base from J, leaving 16 bases between. CDR3 length: 16 amino acids. Germline assignment: CDR1 MNHEY and CDR2 SMNVEV (reference sequence). CDR3 residues: CASTSDRPMNTGELFF. CDR3 nucleotide sequence: TGTGCCAGCACCTCCGACAGACCGATGAACACCGGGGAGCTGTTTTTT.

This clone is a singleton in its sample. The chain employs TRBV24-1 and TRBJ2-2; possible D gene TRBD2, 6 bases. Trimming took 6 bases from V and 6 from J, leaving 13 bases between them. The CDR3 covers 14 residues. Germline V gene data show CDR1 as KGHDR and CDR2 as SFDVKD. This CDR3 reads CATSMPGDPGELFF. CDR3 nucleotides: TGTGCCACCAGTATGCCGGGAGATCCCGGGGAGCTGTTTTTT.

This CDR3 is CASSEAVGQGVYGYTF. CDR3 coding DNA: TGTGCCAGCAGTGAAGCGGTTGGACAGGGCGTCTATGGCTACACCTTC. The gene calls are TRBV6-1 and TRBJ1-2; 8 nucleotides line up with TRBD1. Germline V gene sequence: CDR1 MNHNS, CDR2 SASEGT. CDR3 length equals 16 residues. The V gene end was trimmed by 0 bases and the J gene end by 4 bases; junction bases not matched to a gene: 7.

This chain joins TRBV28 and TRBJ1-4, with D possibly matching TRBD1 (6 bases). Germline V gives CDR1 MDHEN, CDR2 SYDVKM. The CDR3 covers 15 residues. V was clipped by 5 bases and J by 3 bases, with 13 bases between them. The CDR3 here is CASSESDSPNEKLFF. The CDR3 coding sequence is TGTGCCAGCAGTGAATCGGACAGCCCTAATGAAAAACTGTTTTTT.

The V gene is TRBV30, the J gene TRBJ2-7, with 9 nucleotides matching TRBD1. CDR3 length: 11 amino acids. Germline assignment: CDR1 GTSNPN and CDR2 SVGIG (reference sequence). V dropped 4 bases and J dropped 6; count of bases not matched to a gene: 1. The CDR3 spells CAWKDRGEQYF. The DNA for the CDR3 is TGTGCCTGGAAGGACAGGGGCGAGCAGTACTTC.

The chain links TRBV29-1 to TRBJ2-2; TRBD2 matches 8 bases. The ends lost 5 bases at V and 5 bases at J; junction bases unmatched: 4. Per the germline V gene, CDR1 is SQVTM and CDR2 is ANQGSEA. CDR3 size: 13 residues. The CDR3 is CSVLSGGTGELFF. In DNA, the CDR3 is TGCAGCGTTCTCTCGGGAGGGACCGGGGAGCTGTTTTTT.

The V gene is TRBV7-3, the J gene TRBJ2-5, with 8 bases matching TRBD2. J was trimmed by 5 bases and V by 3 bases; bases with no gene match: 2. In germline, CDR1 is SGHTA, CDR2 FQGTGA. The CDR3 spans 13 residues. The CDR3 sequence is CASSFGGRETQYF. CDR3 nucleotide sequence: TGTGCCAGCAGCTTTGGCGGGAGGGAGACCCAGTACTTC.

J is TRBJ2-1 and V is TRBV7-3, with 12 bases matching TRBD2. Germline CDR1 is SGHTA and CDR2 is FQGTGA. The CDR3 runs 17 residues. J was trimmed by 7 bases and V by 2 bases; bases with no gene match: 9. The CDR3 DNA is TGTGCCAGCAGCTTATTATCGGGACTAGCGGGTCCGAATGAGCAGTTCTTC. It encodes CASSLLSGLAGPNEQFF. The variable domain in full, with the rest retrieved from reference TRBV7-3 and TRBJ2-1, is GAGVSQTPSNKVTEKGKYVELRCDPISGHTALYWYRQSLGQGPEFLIYFQGTGAADDSGLPNDRFFAVRPEGSVSTLKIQRTERGDSAVYLCASSLLSGLAGPNEQFFGPGTRLTVL.

The chain has TRBV7-9 and TRBJ2-2; 9 bases line up with TRBD2. Germline assignment: CDR1 SEHNR and CDR2 FQNEAQ (reference sequence). The CDR3 totals 15 residues. Trimming at V came to 7 bases and at J to 4 bases, leaving 7 bases not matched to a gene. CDR3 residues: CASKPRLAATGELFF. For the CDR3, the DNA is TGTGCCAGCAAACCCCGACTAGCGGCCACCGGGGAGCTGTTTTTT.

This rearrangement joins TRBV27 to TRBJ2-2; a possible D gene is TRBD2 (6 bases). Germline values: CDR1 MNHEY, CDR2 SMNVEV (reference sequence). CDR3 length equals 14 residues. V was pared by 3 bases and J by 5 bases, with 10 bases between. The CDR3: CASSFSGVTGELFF. CDR3 DNA sequence: TGTGCCAGCAGTTTTTCGGGAGTGACCGGGGAGCTGTTTTTT.

J is TRBJ2-7 and V is TRBV28; TRBD2 agrees at 8 bases. This CDR3 contains 14 residues. Germline CDR1 and CDR2: MDHEN and SYDVKM. This CDR3 is CASRGSGGPFEQYF. The CDR3 DNA sequence: TGTGCTTCCCGGGGGTCGGGAGGGCCGTTTGAGCAGTACTTC.

The CDR3 DNA reads as TGTGCCAGCAGAAGGAGCTACGAGCAGTACTTC. It translates to CASRRSYEQYF. The rearrangement uses TRBV6-5 and TRBJ2-7, with D hard to call. The germline gives CDR1 MNHEY, CDR2 SVGAGI. CDR3 length equals 11 residues. The V end lost 6 bases, the J end lost 3 bases, and 6 bases lay between the germline ends.

This chain joins TRBV27 and TRBJ1-2; 8 bases line up with TRBD1. From germline, CDR1 is MNHEY and CDR2 SMNVEV (reference sequence). J lost 2 bases, V lost 2 bases, and 7 bases had no gene match. This CDR3 comprises 16 residues. This chain's CDR3 is CASSLMGTGGNYGYTF. The CDR3 DNA sequence: TGTGCCAGCAGTTTAATGGGGACAGGTGGAAACTATGGCTACACCTTC.

This clone has just a few counts. As DNA, the CDR3 is TGTGCCAGCAGTCCCCATACGGGAGATTCAGATACGCAGTATTTT. Translated, it gives CASSPHTGDSDTQYF. V is TRBV28 and J is TRBJ2-3, with D perhaps matching TRBD2 (6 bases). Germline V gene lookup returns CDR1 MDHEN and CDR2 SYDVKM. CDR3 size: 15 residues. With 5 bases removed from V and 4 bases from J, the gap between germline ends came to 16 bases.

V usage is TRBV14 and J usage is TRBJ2-1, with TRBD2 matching over 13 bases. With V trimmed by 3 bases and J by 6 bases, 2 bases remained unmatched. CDR3 length: 15 amino acids. Per the germline V gene, CDR1 is SGHDN and CDR2 is FVKESK. The CDR3 DNA reads as TGTGCCAGCAGCCACGGACTAGCGGGGGCCAATGAGCAGTTCTTC. Protein sequence: CASSHGLAGANEQFF.

V usage is TRBV10-3 and J usage is TRBJ2-3; 7 bases match TRBD2. With V trimmed by 6 bases and J by 6 bases, 0 bases remained unmatched. The germline gives CDR1 ENHRY, CDR2 SYGVKD. The CDR3 length is 11 residues. The CDR3: CAIRGGDTQYF. The CDR3 DNA sequence: TGTGCCATCAGGGGGGGGGATACGCAGTATTTT.

V usage is TRBV29-1 and J usage is TRBJ1-2; D might be TRBD1 (5 bases). Trimming shortened V by 6 bases and J by 5 bases, and 13 bases separated the two germline ends. The CDR3 is 12 residues long. Germline values: CDR1 SQVTM, CDR2 ANQGSEA. CDR3 sequence (DNA): TGCAGCGTCGCGGGGGAGGGGTATGGCTACACCTTC. Translated: CSVAGEGYGYTF. Drawing the rest from reference TRBV29-1 and TRBJ1-2, the complete variable domain is SAVISQKPSRDICQRGTSLTIQCQVDSQVTMMFWYRQQPGQSLTLIATANQGSEATYESGFVIDKFPISRPNLTFSTLTVSNMSPEDSSIYLCSVAGEGYGYTFGSGTRLTVV.

V gene TRBV6-6 combines with J gene TRBJ1-1; D is undetermined. The CDR3 is made up of 13 amino acids. Germline CDR1 and CDR2: MNHNY and SVGAGI (reference sequence). V was shortened by 8 bases and J by 1 base, with 11 bases between the two germline ends. This chain's CDR3 is CASGLRENTEAFF. The CDR3 coding sequence is TGTGCCAGCGGTCTGAGAGAGAACACTGAAGCTTTCTTT.

The chain combines TRBV7-9 with TRBJ1-1, with D unclear. The ends were cut back, 5 bases at V and 4 bases at J, with 14 bases in the middle. From germline, CDR1 is SEHNR and CDR2 FQNEAQ (reference sequence). The CDR3 consists of 14 residues. Here the CDR3 reads CASSPSAVPTEAFF. For the CDR3, the DNA is TGTGCCAGCAGCCCATCTGCGGTGCCCACTGAAGCTTTCTTT. The complete variable domain, with remaining parts taken from reference TRBV7-9 and TRBJ1-1, reads DTGVSQNPRHKITKRGQNVTFRCDPISEHNRLYWYRQTLGQGPEFLTYFQNEAQLEKSRLLSDRFSAERPKGSFSTLEIQRTEQGDSAMYLCASSPSAVPTEAFFGQGTRLTVV.

The gene calls are TRBV6-1 and TRBJ2-5; no firm D call. This CDR3 has 16 residues. Trimming cost V 4 bases and J 4 bases, with 19 bases left between them. Germline V gives CDR1 MNHNS, CDR2 SASEGT. The CDR3 DNA reads as TGTGCCAGCAGTGTTATTTCCCCACGCGGTCCAGAGACCCAGTACTTC. Translation gives CASSVISPRGPETQYF.

The genes are TRBV2 and TRBJ1-2; D ambiguous. CDR1 and CDR2 (germline): SNHLY, FYNNEI. This CDR3 region has 16 residues. Trimming pared 2 bases from V and 3 bases from J, leaving 16 bases between. The CDR3 DNA reads as TGTGCCAGCAGTGAATTAGCTTTGGCGGCCTACTATGGCTACACCTTC. The encoded protein is CASSELALAAYYGYTF.

The chain couples TRBV11-3 to TRBJ1-1, with D possibly being TRBD1 (6 bases). The germline CDR1 and CDR2 sequences are SGHNT and YENEEA. The CDR3 consists of 12 residues. Trimming took 5 bases from V and 4 from J, leaving 8 bases between them. The CDR3, as DNA: TGTGCCAGCAGCCAGGGGCGCACTGAAGCTTTCTTT. It encodes CASSQGRTEAFF.

The chain is built from TRBV5-8 and TRBJ2-3; D unresolved. Looked up from germline, CDR1 is SGHTS and CDR2 is YDEGEE. The CDR3 extends over 15 amino acids. V lost 0 bases and J lost 2, with 10 bases in between. The chain's CDR3 is CASSLGQTLTDTQYF. The DNA for the CDR3 is TGTGCCAGCAGCTTGGGACAAACCCTCACAGATACGCAGTATTTT. Full variable domain (rest looked up from reference TRBV5-8 and TRBJ2-3): EAGVTQSPTHLIKTRGQQATLRCSPISGHTSVYWYQQALGLGLQFLLWYDEGEERNRGNFPPRFSGRQFPNYSSELNVNALELEDSALYLCASSLGQTLTDTQYFGPGTRLTVL.

The chain couples TRBV9 to TRBJ1-2; no definite D call. V lost 2 bases, J lost 3 bases, and 8 bases lay in between. This CDR3 has 13 residues. Per the germline V gene, CDR1 is SGDLS and CDR2 is YYNGEE. CDR3 residues: CASSVESDYGYTF. The DNA for the CDR3 is TGTGCCAGCAGCGTTGAATCGGACTATGGCTACACCTTC.

The chain employs TRBV19 and TRBJ1-1; no reliable D call. The V end was cut by 3 bases, the J end by 10 bases, with 12 bases between. Germline V gene lookup returns CDR1 LNHDA and CDR2 SQIVND (reference sequence). The CDR3 consists of 12 residues. CDR3 protein: CASSIPGFRAFF. The CDR3 DNA reads as TGTGCCAGTAGTATCCCGGGATTTAGAGCTTTCTTT.

The genes are TRBV5-1 and TRBJ2-1, with D unresolved. The CDR3 runs to 13 residues. V lost 0 bases and J 5 bases, leaving 6 bases between the germline ends. Germline V gives CDR1 SGHRS, CDR2 YFSETQ. CDR3 amino acids: CASSLARDNEQFF. As DNA, the CDR3 is TGCGCCAGCAGCTTGGCCCGAGACAATGAGCAGTTCTTC.

The chain uses TRBV12-5 and TRBJ2-1; perhaps TRBD2 as D (6 bases). The length of the CDR3 is 13 residues. Germline V lookup: CDR1 LGHNT, CDR2 FRNRAP. Trimming cost V 2 bases and J 7 bases, with 9 bases left between them. The CDR3 DNA follows: TGTGCTAGTGGTTTGATGGGGAGGAATGAGCAGTTCTTC. Protein sequence: CASGLMGRNEQFF.